This T cell receptor (beta chain) was documented in a study of blood T cells in healthy people across ages (dated by TCRdb to about 2015). Background for the entire study: Template switching captured roughly one uniquely barcoded TCR beta cDNA molecule per two T cells in model experiments. To track age-related changes in TCR beta repertoire diversity, the study relied on deep sequencing normalized with unique cDNA molecular identifiers. The study analyzed two additional independent replicas of 1 million unique cDNA reads from the same blood draw for two donors, one aged 18 to 30 and one aged 80 or older. Four age groups were formed from the donors: young (average approximately 17 years), middle-aged (around 37), aged (about 68) and long-lived (about 80). Donors of different ages were randomly distributed across sequencing lanes to avoid experimental bias. Broader findings and caveats from the paper: Compared with the aged group, the long-lived group had more naive CD4+ T cells, fewer expanded clones and increased TCR diversity, a pattern suggesting age selection. A strong correlation was found between observed TCR beta diversity and the percentage of naive T cells measured by flow cytometry. Estimates of total diversity based on one million sequenced T cells were considered lower bounds and underestimates. Conclusive comparison of naive and antigen-experienced compartments was prevented by the profiling of bulk unsorted PBMCs. Donor CMV infection status was unknown, potentially confounding age-related changes in expanded clonotypes. Observed TCR beta diversity per million T cells fell roughly linearly with age, and a significant reduction was already apparent by age roughly 41.

With regard to this clonotype: The specificity of this receptor is unknown. It may be a read error: a sequence one base away is much more abundant.

Systemically healthy Caucasian individuals from Russia, some 38 in total and aged roughly 6 to 95 years, were included as donors. Each donor gave 8 to 10 milliliters of peripheral blood, collected into EDTA-treated Vacutainer tubes. Ficoll-Paque density-gradient centrifugation was used to isolate PBMCs, with at least 7 million per sample. Trizol reagent was used to extract total RNA from PBMCs, with at least 6 micrograms per sample. For every donor, flow cytometry on a PBMC aliquot measured the percentage of naive CD45RAhigh/CD27high T cells. The CDR3 holds 13 amino acids from the cysteine to the phenylalanine. Left in the record is the CDR3 DNA by itself, 39 bases read in frame from the first base. Sequences SGHRS (CDR1) and YFSETQ (CDR2) are obtained from the germline V gene. V and J lose 9 bases and 0 bases, and a span of 10 bases separates them. The library was built by means of 5' RACE. Sequencer: Illumina HiSeq 2500. A second roughly 6 to 12 cycle PCR used a sample-barcoded 5' primer and a J-beta primer mix. Each TCR beta cDNA molecule received a unique molecular identifier from a template-switch 5' adaptor carrying 12 random nucleotides. Each sample yielded at least 2.5 million CDR3-containing paired-end reads. First-strand cDNA was synthesized from all RNA with the Mint cDNA synthesis kit, primed by a TRBC-specific oligonucleotide. All cDNA was treated with uracil-DNA glycosylase and then went through a first 18-cycle PCR with the universal primers M1SS and BC2_uni_R. Under the source paper's analysis protocol: Normalization of each sample was performed by random selection of 1 million high-quality reads, each carrying a distinct molecular identifier. Reads with shared molecular identifiers were discarded instead of being binned into consensus sequences. MiTCR, run with a Q25 quality threshold and the strictest error-elimination algorithm, handled CDR3 identification, clonotype clustering and error correction. Lower-bound total TCR beta diversity was estimated with a nonparametric unseen species model using Euler transformation. The raw public data were reprocessed by TCRdb itself: fastp quality trimming at Q25, MiXCR clonotype calling, in-frame beta chains only. A single entry per CDR3 protein holds the most common genes and DNA from its merged rows. TCRdb's processing, not the study's, gives the V and J calls here. Counted in this sample were around 1.5 million distinct CDR3 sequences; roughly 30% of them appeared once. About 11% of the sample is in the top ten clones.

The chain was built from TRBV5-1 and TRBJ2-1; matching of 5 bases hints at TRBD2 as the D gene. This receptor was identified in a woman in her thirties in good health. The specimen was blood. The CDR3 region reads CANGESSYNEQFF. The DNA sequence is TGCGCCAACGGGGAGAGCTCCTACAATGAGCAGTTCTTC.